One and the same sample provided the 11 T cell receptor beta chains below, sequenced in a study of T-cell reconstitution after alpha-beta-depleted transplantation in children. Unique molecular identifiers featured in how the TCRbeta library was prepared. Via MiXCR, TCRdb re-called the PCR reads, giving one row per CDR3 protein. This sample carries more than 550,000 distinct CDR3 sequences, over 9.5% of them seen once, and the ten largest clones take roughly 4%. The sequencing here drew on PBMCs from the stem cell graft donor, taken from the stem cell graft. Receptors originate from a human donor who donated a stem cell graft to a child with acute myeloid leukemia.

The chain combines TRBV6-2 or TRBV6-3 with TRBJ2-6, with D possibly matching TRBD1 (5 bases). The V end lost 8 bases, the J end lost 4 bases, and 9 bases lay between the germline ends. Germline CDR1 and CDR2: MNHEY and SVGEGT. The CDR3 has 13 residues. DNA for the CDR3: TGTGCCAGCCAGGGCCCCGGGGCCAACGTCCTGACTTTC. Protein product: CASQGPGANVLTF.

In its sample, this clonotype was seen many times. The V call is TRBV12-3 or TRBV12-4, the J call TRBJ1-2; D not resolved. V was clipped by 4 bases and J by 2 bases, with 8 bases between them. The length of the CDR3 is 13 residues. The CDR3 loop reads CASSSGRNYGYTF. CDR3 DNA sequence: TGTGCCAGCAGTTCCGGGAGAAACTATGGCTACACCTTC.

This clonotype was picked up a small number of times. V gene TRBV20-1 combines with J gene TRBJ2-3; D remains unclear. CDR3 length: 15 residues. Germline V lookup: CDR1 DFQATT, CDR2 SNEGSKA (reference sequence). Between the trimmed V and J ends, which lost 6 bases and 2 bases, there was a span of 18 bases. The CDR3 sequence: CSAPSSALNTDTQYF. CDR3 coding DNA: TGCAGTGCCCCCTCCTCCGCGCTTAACACAGATACGCAGTATTTT.

The chain recombines TRBV20-1 with TRBJ2-7; TRBD2 might be the D (6 bases). The germline V and J ends were trimmed by 3 bases and 3 bases, with 15 bases remaining between them. The CDR3 totals 14 residues. Germline V lookup: CDR1 DFQATT, CDR2 SNEGSKA (reference sequence). CDR3 coding DNA: TGCAGTGCTAGTCCCAGCGGGCGGTTCTACGAGCAGTACTTC. The encoded protein is CSASPSGRFYEQYF.

This clonotype came up a few times. V usage is TRBV27 and J usage is TRBJ2-1; D is perhaps TRBD1 or TRBD2 (6 bases each). Germline V lookup: CDR1 MNHEY, CDR2 SMNVEV (reference sequence). V was pared by 0 bases and J by 8 bases, with 20 bases between. This CDR3 comprises 17 residues. The DNA of the CDR3 is TGTGCCAGCAGTTTATCAACCCCGGGGGCGGTTCCGTATGAGCAGTTCTTC. Protein: CASSLSTPGAVPYEQFF.

This clonotype occurred many times. This chain links TRBV20-1 with TRBJ2-3, with 11 positions matching TRBD2. Germline lookup yields CDR1 DFQATT and CDR2 SNEGSKA (reference sequence). This CDR3 has 16 amino acids. Trimming at V came to 6 bases and at J to 14 bases, leaving 22 bases not matched to a gene. The CDR3 is CSASLSGTSGEWRGYF. In DNA, the CDR3 is TGCAGTGCCAGCCTAAGCGGGACTAGCGGAGAGTGGCGAGGGTATTTT.

This clonotype was detected ten times or more. The chain carries TRBV12-3 or TRBV12-4 and TRBJ1-4; D is ambiguous. This CDR3 is built from 15 residues. V was clipped by 6 bases and J by 0 bases, with 11 bases between them. CDR3 residues: CASSPGGATNEKLFF. DNA for the CDR3: TGTGCCAGCAGCCCTGGTGGTGCAACTAATGAAAAACTGTTTTTT.

At least ten counts were recorded for this clonotype. V and J are TRBV19 and TRBJ2-3; 8 positions agree with TRBD1. Unmatched junction bases numbered 3, after V lost 3 bases and J lost 4 bases. Germline CDR1 is LNHDA and CDR2 is SQIVND (reference sequence). The CDR3 consists of 14 residues. This chain's CDR3 is CASSIRQGSDTQYF. In DNA, the CDR3 is TGTGCCAGTAGTATCCGACAGGGGTCAGATACGCAGTATTTT. Complete variable domain (other parts from reference TRBV19 and TRBJ2-3): DGGITQSPKYLFRKEGQNVTLSCEQNLNHDAMYWYRQDPGQGLRLIYYSQIVNDFQKGDIAEGYSVSREKKESFPLTVTSAQKNPTAFYLCASSIRQGSDTQYFGPGTRLTVL.

This clonotype has just a few counts. V and J are TRBV7-2 and TRBJ2-3; 11 bases are shared with TRBD2. The CDR3 spans 14 residues. The J segment lost 9 bases and the V segment lost 3 bases, leaving 5 bases of the junction unmatched. The germline V gene has CDR1 SGHTA and CDR2 FQGNSA. The chain's CDR3 is CASSFPSGRPTQYF. In DNA, the CDR3 is TGTGCCAGCAGCTTCCCTAGCGGGAGGCCCACGCAGTATTTT.

The sample holds many counts of this clonotype. The J gene is TRBJ2-7, the V gene TRBV6-2 or TRBV6-3, with a weak D call TRBD1 (6 bases). V lost 4 bases and J lost 4, with 20 bases in between. Germline V lookup: CDR1 MNHEY, CDR2 SVGEGT. The CDR3 is made up of 16 amino acids. The CDR3 protein is CASSSPRQDFGYEQYF. The CDR3 DNA follows: TGTGCCAGCAGTTCGCCAAGACAGGACTTTGGGTACGAGCAGTACTTC.

This clonotype was picked up many times. The V and J genes are TRBV20-1 and TRBJ1-1, with D possibly TRBD1 on 6 matching bases. The germline gives CDR1 DFQATT, CDR2 SNEGSKA (reference sequence). V was clipped by 2 bases and J by 3 bases, with 19 bases between them. The CDR3 consists of 16 residues. The CDR3 loop is CSARSPGGPGDTEAFF. The DNA for the CDR3 is TGCAGTGCTAGATCCCCGGGGGGCCCAGGCGACACTGAAGCTTTCTTT.